This record concerns one TCR beta chain sequence. Its antigen is currently unknown. Sequencing was performed with immunoSEQ multiplex PCR; in TCRdb, only in-frame clones are kept and a portion is missing. The sample includes 35,000 to 40,000 clones, 60% to 85% of them seen just once. This sample is part of a study of CD4 T cells in relation to SARS-CoV-2 and coronaviruses. Study-level background: Crossreactive spike epitopes shared across donors were mapped to their HLA restriction.

Germline V CDR1 and CDR2: SGHAT, FQNNGV. V lost 1 base and J lost 4; bases outside the gene matches: 3. CDR3 size: 16 residues. The sequence derives from an adult with COVID-19. Source material: memory CD4+ T cells from PBMCs, cultured in vitro. The V and J genes are TRBV11-2 and TRBJ2-1, with 11 bases identical to TRBD2. The CDR3: CASSLVGTSGYNEQFF. The CDR3 region has the DNA TGTGCCAGCAGCTTAGTGGGGACTAGCGGTTACAATGAGCAGTTCTTC. The variable domain in full, completed from reference TRBV11-2 and TRBJ2-1, reads EAGVAQSPRYKIIEKRQSVAFWCNPISGHATLYWYQQILGQGPKLLIQFQNNGVVDDSQLPKDRFSAERLKGVDSTLKIQPAKLEDSAVYLCASSLVGTSGYNEQFFGPGTRLTVL.